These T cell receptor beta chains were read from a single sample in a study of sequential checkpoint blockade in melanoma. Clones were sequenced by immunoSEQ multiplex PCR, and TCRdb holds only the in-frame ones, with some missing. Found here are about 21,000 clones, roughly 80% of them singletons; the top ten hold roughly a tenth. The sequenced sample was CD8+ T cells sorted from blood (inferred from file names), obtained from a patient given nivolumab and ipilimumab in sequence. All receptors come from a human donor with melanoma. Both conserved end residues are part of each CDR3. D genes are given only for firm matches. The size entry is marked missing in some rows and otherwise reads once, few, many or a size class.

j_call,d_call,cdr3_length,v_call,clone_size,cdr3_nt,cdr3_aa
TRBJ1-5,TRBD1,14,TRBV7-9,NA,TGTGCCAGCAGCCGCGGACAGGAAGCTCAGCCCCAGCATTTT,CASSRGQEAQPQHF
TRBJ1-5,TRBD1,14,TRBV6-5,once,TGTGCCAGCAGTTACTCGCCTTCAGGGGGGCCCCAGCATTTT,CASSYSPSGGPQHF
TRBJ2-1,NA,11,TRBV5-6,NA,TGTGCCAGCACCCAGTACAATGAGCAGTTCTTC,CASTQYNEQFF
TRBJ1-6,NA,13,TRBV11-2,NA,TGTGCCAGCAGCTTTCCGGGGAGAGCACCCCTCCACTTT,CASSFPGRAPLHF
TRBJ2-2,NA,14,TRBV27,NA,TGTGCCAGCAGTTTATGGGGCGTAACCGGGGAGCTGTTTTTT,CASSLWGVTGELFF
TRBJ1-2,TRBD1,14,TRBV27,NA,TGTGCCAGCAGTCCCTCGGACAGGGGATGGGGCTACACCTTC,CASSPSDRGWGYTF
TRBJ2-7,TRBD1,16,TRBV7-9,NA,TGTGCCAGCAGCTTACCTGGGACAGGGAACTCCTACGAGCAGTACTTC,CASSLPGTGNSYEQYF
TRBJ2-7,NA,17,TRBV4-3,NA,TGCGCCAGCAGCCAAGAGGCTCCCGCCCGCACCTCCTACGAGCAGTACTTC,CASSQEAPARTSYEQYF
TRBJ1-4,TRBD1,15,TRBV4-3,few,TGCGCCAGCAGTCAGACAGGGGAGACTAATGAAAAACTGTTTTTT,CASSQTGETNEKLFF
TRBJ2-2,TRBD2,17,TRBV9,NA,TGTGCCAGCAGCGTAGGAAGTAGCGGGAAGAACACCGGGGAGCTGTTTTTT,CASSVGSSGKNTGELFF
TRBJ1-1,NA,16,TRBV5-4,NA,TGTGCCAGCAAGGGAAGTAGGGGTGGTGGCAACACTGAAGCTTTCTTT,CASKGSRGGGNTEAFF
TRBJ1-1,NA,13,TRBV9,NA,TGTGCCAGCAGCGAGCACGGGAACACTGAAGCTTTCTTT,CASSEHGNTEAFF
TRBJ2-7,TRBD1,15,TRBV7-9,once,TGTGCCAGCAGCTTGGTACAGGGGGATTTCAACGAGCAGTACTTC,CASSLVQGDFNEQYF
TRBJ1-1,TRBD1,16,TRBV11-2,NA,TGTGCCAGCAGCTTATGGGACAGGCGTTTGAACACTGAAGCTTTCTTT,CASSLWDRRLNTEAFF
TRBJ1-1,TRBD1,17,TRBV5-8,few,TGTGCCAGCAGCTTGCGGACAGGGGGCGTTGTGGGCACTGAAGCTTTCTTT,CASSLRTGGVVGTEAFF
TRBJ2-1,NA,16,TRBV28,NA,TGTGCCAGCAGTTTTCAGACTAGTTTCCGGTTTAGTGAGCAGTTCTTC,CASSFQTSFRFSEQFF
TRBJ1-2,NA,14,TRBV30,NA,TGTGCCTGGAGTGTATCGGGTTCGGGAGATGGCTACACCTTC,CAWSVSGSGDGYTF
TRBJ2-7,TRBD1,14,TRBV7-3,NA,TGTGCCAGCAGCTTAGGGGGACAGCTATACGAGCAGTACTTC,CASSLGGQLYEQYF
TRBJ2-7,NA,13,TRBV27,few,TGTGCCAGCAGTATAACAGGAGTTGGCGAGCAGTACTTC,CASSITGVGEQYF
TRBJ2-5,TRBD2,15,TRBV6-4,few,TGTGCCAGCAGTGTTCAAGCGGGAGACCAAGAGACCCAGTACTTC,CASSVQAGDQETQYF
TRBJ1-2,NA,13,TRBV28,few,TGTGCCAGCAGTCACCGGGACTATTATGGCTACACCTTC,CASSHRDYYGYTF
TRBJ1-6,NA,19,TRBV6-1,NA,TGTGCCAGCAGTGTGCAGGGGCCAGACCTGAGCTCCTATAATTCACCCCTCCACTTT,CASSVQGPDLSSYNSPLHF
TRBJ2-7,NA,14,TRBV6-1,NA,TGTGCCAGCAGTGAGGGCCAGGGGTTTTACGAGCAGTACTTC,CASSEGQGFYEQYF
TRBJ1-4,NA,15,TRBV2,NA,TGTGCCAGCAGTGGAATGGGAGCAACTAATGAAAAACTGTTTTTT,CASSGMGATNEKLFF
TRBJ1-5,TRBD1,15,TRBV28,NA,TGTGCCAGCAGCAACAGGGGGCGACGGCCTCAGCCCCAGCATTTT,CASSNRGRRPQPQHF
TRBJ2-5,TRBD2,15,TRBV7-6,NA,TGTGCCAGCAGCTTAGAGCGGGAGGGAGGGCTGGCCCAGTACTTC,CASSLEREGGLAQYF
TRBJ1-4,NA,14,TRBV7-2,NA,TGTGCCAGCAGCTCCCCGCCCCCGGGGGAAAAACTGTTTTTT,CASSSPPPGEKLFF
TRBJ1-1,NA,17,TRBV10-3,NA,TGTGCCATCAGTGGGACCACAGGGAGCGCCGTGAACACTGAAGCTTTCTTT,CAISGTTGSAVNTEAFF
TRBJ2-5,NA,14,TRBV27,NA,TGTGCCAGCAGTTTTGGGACTGACGTGGAGACCCAGTACTTC,CASSFGTDVETQYF
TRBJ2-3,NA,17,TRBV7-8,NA,TGTGCCAGCAGCTTAGAGTTGCAAACCCTAGTCGAAGATACGCAGTATTTT,CASSLELQTLVEDTQYF
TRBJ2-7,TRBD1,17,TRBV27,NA,TGTGCCAGCAGTTTAATCCAAAAGACAGGGGGCTCTAGGGAGCAGTACTTC,CASSLIQKTGGSREQYF
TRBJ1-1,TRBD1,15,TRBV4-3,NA,TGCGCCAGCAGCCAGGGACAGGGGGCGTCCACTGAAGCTTTCTTT,CASSQGQGASTEAFF
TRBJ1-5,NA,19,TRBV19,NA,TGTGCCAGTAGCCTACCTCCATCCGGAGGGGATTATAGCAATCAGCCCCAGCATTTT,CASSLPPSGGDYSNQPQHF
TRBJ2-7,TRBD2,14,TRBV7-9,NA,TGTGCCAGCAGCTTAACTAGCGGGAGTTACGAGCAGTACTTC,CASSLTSGSYEQYF
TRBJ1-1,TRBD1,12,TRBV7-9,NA,TGTGCCAGCAGCACAGGGGACACTGAAGCTTTCTTT,CASSTGDTEAFF
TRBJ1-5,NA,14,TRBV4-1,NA,TGCGCCAGCAGCCAATTCTCGGGGGTACAGCCCCAGCATTTT,CASSQFSGVQPQHF
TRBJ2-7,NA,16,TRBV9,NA,TGTGCCAGCAGCGTAGGGTTGGGGTGGGGGGAGGACGAGCAGTACTTC,CASSVGLGWGEDEQYF
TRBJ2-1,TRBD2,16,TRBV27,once,TGTGCCAGCAGTTTAGGGCGGGAGGGCCCTAACAATGAGCAGTTCTTC,CASSLGREGPNNEQFF
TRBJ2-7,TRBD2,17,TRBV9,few,TGTGCCAGCAGCGTACAGCGTTTGCGCGGGGGGGCCGACGAGCAGTACTTC,CASSVQRLRGGADEQYF
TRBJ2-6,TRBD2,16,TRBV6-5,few,TGTGCCAGCAGTTACCCCGGGGGGGCTGGGGCCAACGTCCTGACTTTC,CASSYPGGAGANVLTF
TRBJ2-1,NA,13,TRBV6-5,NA,TGTGCCAGCAGTTACTCGCCGGGCAATGAGCAGTTCTTC,CASSYSPGNEQFF
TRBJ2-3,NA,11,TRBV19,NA,TGTGCCAGTAGTCAGGGAGATACGCAGTATTTT,CASSQGDTQYF
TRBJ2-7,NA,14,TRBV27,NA,TGTGCCAGCAGGCACCAGGGACTCTCCTACGAGCAGTACTTC,CASRHQGLSYEQYF
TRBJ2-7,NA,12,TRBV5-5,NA,TGTGCCAGCAGCTTCTACCTTTCCGAGCAGTACTTC,CASSFYLSEQYF
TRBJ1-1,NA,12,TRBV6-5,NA,TGTGCCAGCAGTTACCCTAACACTGAAGCTTTCTTT,CASSYPNTEAFF
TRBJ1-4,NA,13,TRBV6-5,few,TGTGCCAGCAGTTACTCTTCCGGCGGAAAACTGTTTTTT,CASSYSSGGKLFF
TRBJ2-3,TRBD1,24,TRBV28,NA,TGTGCCAGCAGTTTCGGCACATTGGACATTGTGGGGACAGGGCGTTTCTTTCTAGCAGATACGCAGTATTTT,CASSFGTLDIVGTGRFFLADTQYF
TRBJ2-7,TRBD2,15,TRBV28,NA,TGTGCCAGCAGAATGACTAGCGGGAGGGCTTACGAGCAGTACTTC,CASRMTSGRAYEQYF
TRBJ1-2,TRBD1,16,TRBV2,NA,TGTGCCAGCACCCTTACAGAGACAGGGGCGAAAGATGGCTACACCTTC,CASTLTETGAKDGYTF
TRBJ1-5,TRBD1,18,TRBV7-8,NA,TGTGCCAGCAGCTTCACACGACAGGGGCCCCCCTTTAATCAGCCCCAGCATTTT,CASSFTRQGPPFNQPQHF
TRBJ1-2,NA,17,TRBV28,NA,TGTGCCAGCAGTTTTGGGGATGAAGGGAGGCCGTTTTATGGCTACACCTTC,CASSFGDEGRPFYGYTF
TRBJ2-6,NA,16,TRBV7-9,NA,TGTGCCAGCAGCTTAATGGTCCGAGCTGGGGCCAACGTCCTGACTTTC,CASSLMVRAGANVLTF
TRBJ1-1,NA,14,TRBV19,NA,TGTGCCAGTACCCCTCGGGGGGAGAACACTGAAGCTTTCTTT,CASTPRGENTEAFF
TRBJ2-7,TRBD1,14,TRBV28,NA,TGTGCCAGCAGTTACCCGGGACAGGGATCCGAGCAGTACTTC,CASSYPGQGSEQYF
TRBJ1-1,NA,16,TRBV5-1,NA,TGCGCCAGCAGCTTTGTTTTGGGCAGTATGAACACTGAAGCTTTCTTT,CASSFVLGSMNTEAFF
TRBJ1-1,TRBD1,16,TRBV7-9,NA,TGTGCCAGCACCCGGGACAGGGGGTTTGGCGACACTGAAGCTTTCTTT,CASTRDRGFGDTEAFF
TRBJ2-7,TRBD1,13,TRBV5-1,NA,TGCGCCAGCAGCTTAGGGACAGACTACGAGCAGTACTTC,CASSLGTDYEQYF
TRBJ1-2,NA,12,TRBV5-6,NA,TGTGCCAGCAGTTCCGTGCCAGGGGGCTACACCTTC,CASSSVPGGYTF
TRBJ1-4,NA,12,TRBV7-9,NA,TGTGCCAGCAGCTTTGGGGACATAGCTCTGTTTTTT,CASSFGDIALFF
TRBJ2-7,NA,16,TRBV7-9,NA,TGTGCCAGCAGCTTAAGTTTAGGACAGTTCTCCTACGAGCAGTACTTC,CASSLSLGQFSYEQYF